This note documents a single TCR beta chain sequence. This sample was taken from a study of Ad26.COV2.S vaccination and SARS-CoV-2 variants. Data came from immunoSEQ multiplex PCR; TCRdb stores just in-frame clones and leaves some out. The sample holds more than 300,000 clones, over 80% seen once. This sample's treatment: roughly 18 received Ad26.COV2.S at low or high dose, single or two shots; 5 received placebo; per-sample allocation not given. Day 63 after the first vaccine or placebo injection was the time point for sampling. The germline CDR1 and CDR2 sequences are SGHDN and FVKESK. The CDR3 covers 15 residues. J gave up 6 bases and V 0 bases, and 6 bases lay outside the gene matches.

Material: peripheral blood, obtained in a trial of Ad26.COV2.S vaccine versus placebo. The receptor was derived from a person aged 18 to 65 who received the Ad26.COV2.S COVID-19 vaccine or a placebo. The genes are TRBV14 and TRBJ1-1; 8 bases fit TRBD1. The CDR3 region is CASSQDWTGKAEAFF. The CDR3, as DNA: TGTGCCAGCAGCCAAGATTGGACAGGGAAGGCTGAAGCTTTCTTT.